The 9 T cell receptor beta chains listed next were all sequenced from one sample in a study of graft-versus-host responses after intestinal transplantation. TCRdb keeps only in-frame clones here, not all; method: immunoSEQ multiplex PCR. This table has around 3,800 clones, under 25% appearing once. The source material was alloreactive CD4+ T cells from a mixed lymphocyte reaction culture, sampled before transplantation. Subset noted: CFSE-low proliferating T cells sorted from approximately six-day pre-transplant mixed lymphocyte reaction (GvH or HvG direction). The receptor source for this set is a human patient who was an organ donor for intestinal transplantation.

This clone is classed as medium-sized (0.01 to 0.1%). V usage is TRBV28 and J usage is TRBJ1-5; TRBD1 aligns across 7 bases. This CDR3 has 13 residues. Looked up from germline, CDR1 is MDHEN and CDR2 is SYDVKM. The V gene end was trimmed by 2 bases and the J gene end by 9 bases; junction bases not matched to a gene: 4. The CDR3 region is CASSLPRTGPQHF. The CDR3 DNA reads as TGTGCCAGCAGTTTACCCCGGACAGGGCCCCAGCATTTT.

This clone was seen more than once but under ten times. DNA for the CDR3: TGTGCCAGCAGCGTAGAGGACAGGGGGCTAGATGGCTACACCTTC. It specifies CASSVEDRGLDGYTF. The chain links TRBV9 to TRBJ1-2; 11 bases map to TRBD1. Germline trimming cut 0 bases from V and 6 bases from J; bases unmatched to any gene: 4. CDR1 is SGDLS and CDR2 is YYNGEE in the germline V gene. This CDR3 contains 15 residues.

This clone is labeled medium-sized. The rearrangement joins TRBV4-2 to TRBJ1-4, with 8 bases that match TRBD1. Germline V gene data show CDR1 as LGHNA and CDR2 as YNFKEQ. V dropped 0 bases and J dropped 7; count of bases not matched to a gene: 7. The CDR3 loop spans 16 amino acids. Written as DNA, the CDR3 is TGTGCCAGCAGCCAAGAAATTGGCAGGGGGCGTGAAAAACTGTTTTTT. Translated, it gives CASSQEIGRGREKLFF.

Within the sample, this clone is medium-sized (0.01 to 0.1%). The V call is TRBV30, the J call TRBJ2-2; the D is unclear. The CDR3 covers 14 residues. Germline CDR1 GTSNPN, CDR2 SVGIG (reference sequence). Trimming pared 6 bases from V and 2 bases from J, leaving 13 bases between. The CDR3 protein is CACRLGYNTGELFF. CDR3 DNA sequence: TGTGCCTGTCGCCTGGGCTACAACACCGGGGAGCTGTTTTTT.

There are a few counts of this clone. The genes are TRBV7-2 and TRBJ1-3; D not resolved. The V end was cut by 3 bases, the J end by 0 bases, with 6 bases between. The CDR3 sequence is 14 residues long. Germline CDR1 SGHTA, CDR2 FQGNSA. The CDR3 spells CASSFGGSGNTIYF. The CDR3 coding sequence is TGTGCCAGCAGCTTTGGAGGCTCTGGAAACACCATATATTTT. The variable domain in full, completed from reference TRBV7-2 and TRBJ1-3, reads GAGVSQSPSNKVTEKGKDVELRCDPISGHTALYWYRQSLGQGLEFLIYFQGNSAPDKSGLPSDRFSAERTGGSVSTLTIQRTQQEDSAVYLCASSFGGSGNTIYFGEGSWLTVV.

J is TRBJ2-1 and V is TRBV5-1, with 9 positions matching TRBD2. Looked up from germline, CDR1 is SGHRS and CDR2 is YFSETQ. After removal of 4 bases from V and 9 bases from J, the junction contained 14 bases not matched to a gene. The CDR3 has 16 residues. The CDR3 loop reads CASSADHLRAGGEQFF. In DNA form, the CDR3 reads TGCGCCAGCAGCGCGGACCACCTGAGAGCGGGGGGTGAGCAGTTCTTC.

The chain joins TRBV25-1 to TRBJ1-4, with unresolved D. The ends were cut back, 1 base at V and 15 bases at J, with 12 bases in the middle. The CDR3 has 12 residues. CDR1 MGHDK and CDR2 SYGVNS come from the germline V gene. CDR3 nucleotide sequence: TGTGCCAGCAGTGAATTAAGAGGTGAAGTGTTTTTT. Residues: CASSELRGEVFF.

This clone was seen only a few times. The V gene is TRBV4-2, the J gene TRBJ2-3; 10 positions match TRBD1. Looked up from germline, CDR1 is LGHNA and CDR2 is YNFKEQ. The CDR3 runs 14 residues. The junction had 8 bases not matched to a gene; V was cut back by 5 bases and J by 9 bases. Written as DNA, the CDR3 is TGTGCCAGCAGCTTGGTGGGACAGGGGAGCACGCAGTATTTT. Protein: CASSLVGQGSTQYF.

There are a few counts of this clone. At one end, the junction sequence differs from germline, possibly due to a read error. The gene calls are TRBV7-6 and TRBJ2-3; D uncertain. CDR3 length equals 13 residues. Germline V gene data show CDR1 as SGHVS and CDR2 as FNYEAQ. The CDR3 bases are TGTGCTAGCAGCTTTCTGAGTGGAGATACGCAGTATTTT. Encoded protein: CASSFLSGDTQYF.